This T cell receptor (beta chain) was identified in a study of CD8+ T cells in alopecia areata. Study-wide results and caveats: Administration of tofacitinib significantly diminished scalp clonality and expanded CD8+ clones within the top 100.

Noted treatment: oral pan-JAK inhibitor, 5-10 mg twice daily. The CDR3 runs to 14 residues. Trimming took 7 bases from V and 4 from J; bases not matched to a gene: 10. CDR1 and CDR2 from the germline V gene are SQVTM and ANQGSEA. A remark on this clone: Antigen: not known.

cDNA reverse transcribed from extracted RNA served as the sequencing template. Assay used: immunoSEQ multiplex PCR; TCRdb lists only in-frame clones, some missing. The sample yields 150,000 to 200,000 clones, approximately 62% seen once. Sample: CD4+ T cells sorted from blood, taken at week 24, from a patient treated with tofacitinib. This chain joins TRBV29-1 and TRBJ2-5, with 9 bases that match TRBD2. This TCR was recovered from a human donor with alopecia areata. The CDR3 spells CSARRGLASETQYF. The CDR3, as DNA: TGCAGCGCCCGACGGGGACTAGCATCAGAGACCCAGTACTTC.